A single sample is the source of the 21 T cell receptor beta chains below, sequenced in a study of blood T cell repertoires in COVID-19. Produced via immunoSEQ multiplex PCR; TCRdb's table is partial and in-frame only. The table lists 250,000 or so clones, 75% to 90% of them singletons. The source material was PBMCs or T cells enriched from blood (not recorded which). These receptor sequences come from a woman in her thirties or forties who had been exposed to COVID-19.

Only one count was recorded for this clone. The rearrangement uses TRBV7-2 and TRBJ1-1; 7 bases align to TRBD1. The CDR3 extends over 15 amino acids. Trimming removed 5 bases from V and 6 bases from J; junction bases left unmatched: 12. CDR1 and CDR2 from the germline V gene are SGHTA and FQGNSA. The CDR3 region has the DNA TGTGCCAGCAGCAGCTCCAGACAGGGTAGCGCTGAAGCTTTCTTT. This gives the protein CASSSSRQGSAEAFF.

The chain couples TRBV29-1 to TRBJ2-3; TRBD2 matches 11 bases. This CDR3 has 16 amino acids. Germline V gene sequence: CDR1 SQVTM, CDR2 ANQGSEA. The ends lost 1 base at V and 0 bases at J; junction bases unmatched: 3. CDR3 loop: CSVEAGLAASTDTQYF. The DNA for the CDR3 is TGCAGCGTTGAAGCGGGACTAGCGGCTAGCACAGATACGCAGTATTTT.

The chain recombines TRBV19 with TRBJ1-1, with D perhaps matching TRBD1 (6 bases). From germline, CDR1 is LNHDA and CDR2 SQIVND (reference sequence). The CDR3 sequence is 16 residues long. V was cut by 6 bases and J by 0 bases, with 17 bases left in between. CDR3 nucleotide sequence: TGTGCCAGTAGAGCTAGGACAGTACTCATGAACACTGAAGCTTTCTTT. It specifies CASRARTVLMNTEAFF. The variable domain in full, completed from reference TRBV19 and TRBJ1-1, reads DGGITQSPKYLFRKEGQNVTLSCEQNLNHDAMYWYRQDPGQGLRLIYYSQIVNDFQKGDIAEGYSVSREKKESFPLTVTSAQKNPTAFYLCASRARTVLMNTEAFFGQGTRLTVV.

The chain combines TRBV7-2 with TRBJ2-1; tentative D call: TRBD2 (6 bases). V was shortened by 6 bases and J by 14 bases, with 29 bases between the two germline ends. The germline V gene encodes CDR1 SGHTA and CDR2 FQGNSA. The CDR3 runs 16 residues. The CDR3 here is CASRPTRDSQTLKEFF. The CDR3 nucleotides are TGTGCCAGCAGACCCACTCGGGACTCACAGACCCTCAAGGAGTTCTTC.

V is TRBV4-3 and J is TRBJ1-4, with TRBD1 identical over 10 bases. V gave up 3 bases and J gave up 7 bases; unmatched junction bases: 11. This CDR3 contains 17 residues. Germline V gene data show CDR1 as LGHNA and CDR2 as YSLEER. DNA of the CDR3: TGCGCCAGCAGCCAGGAACGGGACAGGGGTCCGGGTGAAAAACTGTTTTTT. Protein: CASSQERDRGPGEKLFF.

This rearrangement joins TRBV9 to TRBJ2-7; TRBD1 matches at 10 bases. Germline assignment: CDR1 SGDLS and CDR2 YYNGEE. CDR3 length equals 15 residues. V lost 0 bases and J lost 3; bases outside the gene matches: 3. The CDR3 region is CASSVEGTGVYEQYF. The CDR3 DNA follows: TGTGCCAGCAGCGTAGAAGGGACAGGGGTCTACGAGCAGTACTTC.

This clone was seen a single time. CDR3 sequence reads: CASSKPGLIYNEQFF. DNA of the CDR3: TGTGCCAGCAGCAAACCGGGACTTATCTACAATGAGCAGTTCTTC. The V call is TRBV5-6, the J call TRBJ2-1, with D tentatively TRBD2 (6 bases). CDR3 length equals 15 residues. The germline V gene has CDR1 SGHDT and CDR2 YYEEEE. Trimming shortened V by 4 bases and J by 3 bases, and 14 bases separated the two germline ends.

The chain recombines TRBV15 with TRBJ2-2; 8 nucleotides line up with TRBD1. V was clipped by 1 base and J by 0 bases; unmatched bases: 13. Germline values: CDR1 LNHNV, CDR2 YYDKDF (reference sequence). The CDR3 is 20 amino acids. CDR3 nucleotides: TGTGCCACCAGCAGAGGGGCCAGGGGGCGCATTATGGCGAACACCGGGGAGCTGTTTTTT. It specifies CATSRGARGRIMANTGELFF.

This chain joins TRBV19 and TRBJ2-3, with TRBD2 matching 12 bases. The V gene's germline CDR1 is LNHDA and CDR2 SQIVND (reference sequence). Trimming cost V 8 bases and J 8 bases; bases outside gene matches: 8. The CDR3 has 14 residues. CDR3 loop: CASQLAGGPGTQYF. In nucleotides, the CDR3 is TGTGCCAGTCAGCTAGCGGGGGGGCCAGGTACGCAGTATTTT.

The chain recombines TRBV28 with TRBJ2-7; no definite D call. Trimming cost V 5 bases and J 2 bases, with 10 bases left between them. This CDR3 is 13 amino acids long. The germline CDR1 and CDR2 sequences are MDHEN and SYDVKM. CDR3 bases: TGTGCCAGCAGTAAAACGAGTACCTACGAGCAGTACTTC. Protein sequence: CASSKTSTYEQYF.

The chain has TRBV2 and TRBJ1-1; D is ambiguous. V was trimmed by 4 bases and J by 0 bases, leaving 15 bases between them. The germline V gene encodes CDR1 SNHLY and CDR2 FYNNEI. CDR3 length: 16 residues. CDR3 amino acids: CASSGRSGSLNTEAFF. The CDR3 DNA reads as TGTGCCAGCAGTGGAAGGTCAGGTTCATTGAACACTGAAGCTTTCTTT.

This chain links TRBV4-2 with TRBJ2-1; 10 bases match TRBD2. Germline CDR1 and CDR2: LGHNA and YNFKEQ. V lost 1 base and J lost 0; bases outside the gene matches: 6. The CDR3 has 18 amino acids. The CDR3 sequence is CASSQVAERGGSYNEQFF. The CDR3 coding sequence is TGTGCCAGCAGCCAAGTTGCGGAGCGGGGGGGCTCCTACAATGAGCAGTTCTTC.

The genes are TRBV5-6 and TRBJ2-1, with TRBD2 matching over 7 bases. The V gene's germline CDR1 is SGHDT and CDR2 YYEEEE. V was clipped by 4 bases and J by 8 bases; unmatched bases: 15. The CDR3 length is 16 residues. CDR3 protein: CASSPRRENLLYEQFF. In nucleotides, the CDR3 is TGTGCCAGCAGCCCTAGGCGGGAGAATCTTTTGTATGAGCAGTTCTTC. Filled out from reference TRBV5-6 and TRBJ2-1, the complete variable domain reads DAGVTQSPTHLIKTRGQQVTLRCSPKSGHDTVSWYQQALGQGPQFIFQYYEEEERQRGNFPDRFSGHQFPNYSSELNVNALLLGDSALYLCASSPRRENLLYEQFFGPGTRLTVL.

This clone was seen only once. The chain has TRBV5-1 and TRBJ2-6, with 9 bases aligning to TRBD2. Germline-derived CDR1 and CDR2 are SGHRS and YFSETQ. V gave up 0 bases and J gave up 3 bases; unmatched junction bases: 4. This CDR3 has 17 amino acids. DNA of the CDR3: TGCGCCAGCAGCTTGGCGCGGGGGGGCCTTGGGGCCAACGTCCTGACTTTC. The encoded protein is CASSLARGGLGANVLTF.

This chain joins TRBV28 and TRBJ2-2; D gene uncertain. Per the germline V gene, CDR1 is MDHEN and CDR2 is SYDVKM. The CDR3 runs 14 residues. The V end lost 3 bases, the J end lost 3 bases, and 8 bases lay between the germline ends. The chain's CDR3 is CASSFNSDTGELFF. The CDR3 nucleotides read TGTGCCAGCAGTTTCAACAGTGACACCGGGGAGCTGTTTTTT.

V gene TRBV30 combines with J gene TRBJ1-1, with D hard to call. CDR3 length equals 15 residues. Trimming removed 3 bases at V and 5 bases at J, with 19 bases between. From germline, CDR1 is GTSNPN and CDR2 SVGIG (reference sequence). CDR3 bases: TGTGCCTGGAGGGGAGGCGTCTTCGGCGGGACTGAAGCTTTCTTT. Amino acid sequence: CAWRGGVFGGTEAFF. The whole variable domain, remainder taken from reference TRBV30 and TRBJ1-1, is SQTIHQWPATLVQPVGSPLSLECTVEGTSNPNLYWYRQAAGRGLQLLFYSVGIGQISSEVPQNLSASRPQDRQFILSSKKLLLSDSGFYLCAWRGGVFGGTEAFFGQGTRLTVV.

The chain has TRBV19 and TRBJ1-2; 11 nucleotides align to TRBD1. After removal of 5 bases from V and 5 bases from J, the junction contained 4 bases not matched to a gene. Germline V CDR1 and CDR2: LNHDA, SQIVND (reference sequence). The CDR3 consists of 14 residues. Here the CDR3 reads CASSAGTGGYGYTF. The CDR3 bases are TGTGCCAGTAGTGCTGGGACAGGGGGTTATGGCTACACCTTC.

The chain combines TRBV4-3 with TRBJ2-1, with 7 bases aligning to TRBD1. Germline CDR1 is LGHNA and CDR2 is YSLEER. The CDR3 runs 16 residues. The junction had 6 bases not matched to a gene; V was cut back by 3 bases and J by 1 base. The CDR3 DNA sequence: TGCGCCAGCAGCCAGGAGGACAGGATTTCCTACAATGAGCAGTTCTTC. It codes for CASSQEDRISYNEQFF.

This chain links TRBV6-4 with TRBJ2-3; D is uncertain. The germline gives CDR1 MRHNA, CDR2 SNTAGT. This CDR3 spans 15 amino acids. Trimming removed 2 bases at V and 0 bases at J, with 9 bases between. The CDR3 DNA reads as TGTGCCAGCAGTGACAGTCCGGGTAGCACAGATACGCAGTATTTT. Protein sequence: CASSDSPGSTDTQYF.

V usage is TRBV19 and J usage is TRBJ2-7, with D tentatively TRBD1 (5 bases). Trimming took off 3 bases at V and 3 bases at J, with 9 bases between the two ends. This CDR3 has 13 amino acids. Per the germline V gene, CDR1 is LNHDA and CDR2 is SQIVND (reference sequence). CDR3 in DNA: TGTGCCAGTAGTATCAGGGCCGGCTACGAGCAGTACTTC. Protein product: CASSIRAGYEQYF. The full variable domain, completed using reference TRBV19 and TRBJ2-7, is DGGITQSPKYLFRKEGQNVTLSCEQNLNHDAMYWYRQDPGQGLRLIYYSQIVNDFQKGDIAEGYSVSREKKESFPLTVTSAQKNPTAFYLCASSIRAGYEQYFGPGTRLTVT.

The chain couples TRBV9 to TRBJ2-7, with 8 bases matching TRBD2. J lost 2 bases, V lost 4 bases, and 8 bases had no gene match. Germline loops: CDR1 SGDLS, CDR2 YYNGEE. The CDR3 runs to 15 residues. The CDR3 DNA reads TGTGCCAGCAGCCATCGGGAGGGATGGGCCTACGAGCAGTACTTC. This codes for CASSHREGWAYEQYF.